The 8 T cell receptor beta chains in this list originate from one sample, sequenced in a study of CD8 T cells in ankylosing spondylitis. TCRdb re-analysed the 5' RACE reads in MiXCR, keeping a single row per CDR3 protein. The sample shows around 280,000 distinct CDR3 sequences, 20% of them seen only once. The sequenced material came from blood, either unsorted or a sorted T cell fraction (not recorded which). These receptors were collected from a male donor with ankylosing spondylitis or in good health (not recorded which).

The V and J genes are TRBV12-3 or TRBV12-4 and TRBJ1-2, with 7 positions matching TRBD1. Trimming at V came to 5 bases and at J to 4 bases, leaving 7 bases not matched to a gene. CDR3 length equals 14 residues. The CDR3 DNA is TGTGCCAGCAGTAGACAGGGAAGTGGCTATGGCTACACCTTC. Translation: CASSRQGSGYGYTF.

Only a few counts were recorded for this clonotype. The gene calls are TRBV5-1 and TRBJ2-5; D unclear. Germline values: CDR1 SGHRS, CDR2 YFSETQ. The CDR3 runs 13 residues. V lost 3 bases and J lost 4, with 10 bases in between. The CDR3 nucleotides are TGCGCCAGCAGCTGGGCCGAGAGAGAGACCCAGTACTTC. It codes for CASSWAERETQYF.

The chain carries TRBV20-1 and TRBJ2-2; 7 positions agree with TRBD2. This CDR3 comprises 14 residues. Trimming at V came to 0 bases and at J to 6 bases, leaving 4 bases not matched to a gene. The V gene's germline CDR1 is DFQATT and CDR2 SNEGSKA (reference sequence). CDR3: CSARDYGGAGELFF. The CDR3 coding sequence is TGCAGTGCTAGAGATTATGGGGGGGCCGGGGAGCTGTTTTTT.

This clonotype has only a few counts. This chain uses TRBV7-9 with TRBJ2-1; TRBD1 aligns across 7 bases. From germline, CDR1 is SEHNR and CDR2 FQNEAQ (reference sequence). With V trimmed by 2 bases and J by 8 bases, 3 bases remained unmatched. The CDR3 spans 13 residues. The CDR3 loop reads CASSLTGVHEQFF. The CDR3 DNA reads as TGTGCCAGCAGCTTAACAGGGGTCCATGAGCAGTTCTTC.

The chain has TRBV6-5 and TRBJ2-1; TRBD2 is a possible D gene (6 bases). CDR1 is MNHEY, CDR2 SVGAGI, per germline. CDR3 length: 16 amino acids. V lost 2 bases and J lost 3, with 14 bases in between. CDR3 nucleotides: TGTGCCAGCAGTTACCCTAGCGCCCCGGGCTACAATGAGCAGTTCTTC. It is translated as CASSYPSAPGYNEQFF.

This clonotype was seen at least ten times. The genes are TRBV15 and TRBJ1-2, with D unresolved. Trimming removed 5 bases from V and 2 bases from J, with 15 bases in between. This CDR3 contains 15 residues. Germline-derived CDR1 and CDR2 are LNHNV and YYDKDF (reference sequence). CDR3 sequence reads: CATSSSPGRNYGYTF. Written as DNA, the CDR3 is TGTGCCACCAGCTCGAGCCCGGGCAGGAACTATGGCTACACCTTC.

This clonotype was counted only a few times. This chain links TRBV2 with TRBJ2-5; no definite D call. V was clipped by 7 bases and J by 0 bases, with 6 bases between them. The CDR3 covers 12 residues. In germline, CDR1 is SNHLY, CDR2 FYNNEI. The CDR3 protein is CASKWNQETQYF. The CDR3 coding sequence is TGTGCCAGCAAGTGGAACCAAGAGACCCAGTACTTC.

The V gene is TRBV3-1, the J gene TRBJ1-6; 7 nucleotides line up with TRBD1. Trimming cost V 3 bases and J 7 bases; bases outside gene matches: 3. The CDR3 extends over 14 amino acids. Germline values: CDR1 LGHDT, CDR2 YNNKEL (reference sequence). The CDR3, as DNA: TGTGCCAGCAGCCAGGGACAGAGGAATTCACCCCTCCACTTT. Amino acid sequence: CASSQGQRNSPLHF.